A selection of T cell receptor beta chains follows, all from one sample in a study of T cell responses to AZD1222 COVID-19 vaccine. Repertoires were generated with immunoSEQ multiplex PCR, while TCRdb's copy carries only in-frame clones and drops some. The table has approximately 110,000 clones, about 88% seen once. The input for sequencing was peripheral blood, taken on day 0 of AZD1222 vaccination. Receptor source: an adult in good health. The CDR3 runs from the conserved cysteine through the conserved F or W. A D gene is named only where the DNA matches it firmly. Clone size, where shown, is once, few, many, or a class for clones that have expanded.

J	length	V	D	size	DNA	CDR3
TRBJ1-2	12	TRBV29-1	TRBD1	-	TGCAGCGCCGAAGGACAGGACTATGGCTACACCTTC	CSAEGQDYGYTF
TRBJ1-2	12	TRBV6-6	TRBD1	many	TGTGCCAGCAGACAGGGGACCTATGGCTACACCTTC	CASRQGTYGYTF
TRBJ1-2	14	TRBV28	-	-	TGTGCCAGCAGTTCCCCGTCAGGGAACTATGGCTACACCTTC	CASSSPSGNYGYTF
TRBJ2-5	16	TRBV9	TRBD1	-	TGTGCCAGCAACTCGGGGGGGACAGGGGTGGCAGAGACCCAGTACTTC	CASNSGGTGVAETQYF
TRBJ2-4	12	TRBV19	-	-	TGTGCCAGTAGTACGGGGGGCGGCATTCAGTACTTC	CASSTGGGIQYF
TRBJ1-1	14	TRBV5-1	TRBD1	-	TGCGCCAGCAGCTTGGCAGGGGGCCTTACTGAAGCTTTCTTT	CASSLAGGLTEAFF
TRBJ2-7	14	TRBV6-6	-	-	TGTGCCAGCAGTTTATCAGGGAATAGGGACGAGCAGTACTTC	CASSLSGNRDEQYF
TRBJ1-4	15	TRBV28	-	-	TGTGCCAGCAGTTTCCAGTCCGCAACTAATGAAAAACTGTTTTTT	CASSFQSATNEKLFF
TRBJ1-1	13	TRBV10-3	TRBD1	-	TGTGCCGCCTCGGCGACAGGGGTTATTGAAGCTTTCTTT	CAASATGVIEAFF
TRBJ1-6	15	TRBV7-2	-	-	TGTGCCAGCAGCTCCGGGAGATCGAACTCGGCACCCCTCCACTTT	CASSSGRSNSAPLHF
TRBJ2-1	16	TRBV7-2	TRBD2	-	TGTGCCAGCAGCTTAGGGGTGGCGGGGGGCTACAATGAGCAGTTCTTC	CASSLGVAGGYNEQFF
TRBJ2-2	14	TRBV15	TRBD2	-	TGTGCCACCAGCAGAGGGACTAGACCCGGGGAGCTGTTTTTT	CATSRGTRPGELFF
TRBJ2-5	13	TRBV7-2	TRBD2	-	TGTGCCAGCAGCCGGGGGGTTAAGGAGACCCAGTACTTC	CASSRGVKETQYF
TRBJ1-3	12	TRBV10-2	-	-	TGCGCCAGCCTAAGCTCTGGAAACACCATATATTTT	CASLSSGNTIYF
TRBJ2-3	13	TRBV4-1	-	-	TGCGCCAGCAGCCAAGATAACCAGGGTACGCAGTATTTT	CASSQDNQGTQYF
TRBJ1-2	15	TRBV13	-	-	TGTGCCAGCAGCTTAGAAAGAGGCTTAAACTATGGCTACACCTTC	CASSLERGLNYGYTF
TRBJ1-2	13	TRBV12-3/TRBV12-4	TRBD1	-	TGTGCCAGCAGTTCGACAGGGGTAGGTGGCTACACCTTC	CASSSTGVGGYTF
TRBJ1-5	16	TRBV6-2/TRBV6-3	TRBD1	-	TGTGCCAGCCGTTTGTATGGACAGGGGGCAGGGCAGCCCCAGCATTTT	CASRLYGQGAGQPQHF
TRBJ2-7	14	TRBV18	-	-	TGTGCCAGCTCACCTACAGGGACCCCCTACGAGCAGTACTTC	CASSPTGTPYEQYF
TRBJ1-5	13	TRBV19	-	-	TGTGCCAGTAGCCACGTAGGCAATCAGCCCCAGCATTTT	CASSHVGNQPQHF
TRBJ1-4	13	TRBV4-3	-	-	TGCGCCAGCAGCCTCGCATCTAATGAAAAACTGTTTTTT	CASSLASNEKLFF
TRBJ1-2	13	TRBV7-8	TRBD1	-	TGTGCCAGCAGCTCAACAGGGGGGTATGGCTACACCTTC	CASSSTGGYGYTF
TRBJ2-2	16	TRBV7-9	-	few	TGTGCCAGCAGGTCCTCTGGGGGAGGGAACACCGGGGAGCTGTTTTTT	CASRSSGGGNTGELFF
TRBJ1-1	16	TRBV5-1	-	-	TGCGCCAGCAGCTTGGAGCTCGGGACGGTGAACACTGAAGCTTTCTTT	CASSLELGTVNTEAFF
TRBJ1-2	13	TRBV7-2	-	-	TGTGCCAGCAGCTTACACAGGAACTATGGCTACACCTTC	CASSLHRNYGYTF
TRBJ1-1	12	TRBV15	-	-	TGTGCCACCAGCAGAGGCAGGGGTGAAGCTTTCTTT	CATSRGRGEAFF
TRBJ2-7	15	TRBV5-6	-	-	TGTGCCAGCAGCTTGGACAGGATGGACCCCTACGAGCAGTACTTC	CASSLDRMDPYEQYF
TRBJ1-1	11	TRBV20-1	-	-	TGCAGTGCTAGCCTGGGAGCTGAAGCTTTCTTT	CSASLGAEAFF
TRBJ1-4	15	TRBV7-2	TRBD1	-	TGTGCCAGCAGCCCCCACAGGGGGCCCGGTGAAAAACTGTTTTTT	CASSPHRGPGEKLFF
TRBJ1-4	15	TRBV11-1	-	-	TGTGCCAGCAGCACGCCGGGAGCGGGAAATGAAAAACTGTTTTTT	CASSTPGAGNEKLFF
TRBJ1-2	15	TRBV24-1	TRBD1	once	TGTGCCACCAGTGACCCGACAGGGGGCGCCTATGGCTACACCTTC	CATSDPTGGAYGYTF
TRBJ2-7	13	TRBV6-5	-	-	TGTGCCAGCAGTTCCGAGGGGAGGCGCGAGCAGTACTTC	CASSSEGRREQYF
TRBJ2-3	14	TRBV13	TRBD2	-	TGTGCCAGCAGGCCGGGGGGGGCCCCGGATACGCAGTATTTT	CASRPGGAPDTQYF
TRBJ2-1	15	TRBV7-3	-	once	TGTGCCAGCAGCTTAATTCAAGGTGGCCATTTTGAGCAGTTCTTC	CASSLIQGGHFEQFF
TRBJ1-1	14	TRBV3-1/TRBV3-2	-	once	TGTGCCAGCAGCCAATACACAATGAACACTGAAGCTTTCTTT	CASSQYTMNTEAFF
TRBJ1-4	13	TRBV12-3/TRBV12-4	-	-	TGTGCCAGCAAGGAGGGGACTAATGAAAAACTGTTTTTT	CASKEGTNEKLFF
TRBJ1-1	10	TRBV20-1	-	-	TGCAGGAGGGGGTACACTGAAGCTTTCTTT	CRRGYTEAFF
TRBJ2-7	12	TRBV11-2	-	-	TGTGCCAGCAGCTTAGATAGGGGGGAGCAGTACTTC	CASSLDRGEQYF
TRBJ2-3	16	TRBV7-6	TRBD1	-	TGTGCCAGCAGCTTACCGGACAGGGGGCATGGAGATACGCAGTATTTT	CASSLPDRGHGDTQYF
TRBJ1-5	13	TRBV7-9	-	once	TGTGCCAGCAGCTTAGGCAGGGACCAGCCCCAGCATTTT	CASSLGRDQPQHF
TRBJ1-2	15	TRBV28	TRBD1	-	TGTGCCAGCAGTTTACAGGACAGGGTTTCGTCTGGCTACACCTTC	CASSLQDRVSSGYTF
TRBJ1-2	13	TRBV29-1	-	-	TGCAGCGTTGCTCAGGGAGGAGACTATGGCTACACCTTC	CSVAQGGDYGYTF
TRBJ2-1	17	TRBV11-2	TRBD2	-	TGTGCCAGCAGCTTGCTACCCCGGACTAGCGCAGACAATGAGCAGTTCTTC	CASSLLPRTSADNEQFF
TRBJ2-1	18	TRBV2	TRBD2	-	TGTGCCAGCAACCCACAGCGGACTAGCGGGAGGGGATACAATGAGCAGTTCTTC	CASNPQRTSGRGYNEQFF
TRBJ1-4	18	TRBV19	-	-	TGTGCCAGTAGTATAGATCCGGTAATCGGGGGTACTAATGAAAAACTGTTTTTT	CASSIDPVIGGTNEKLFF
TRBJ2-3	16	TRBV6-4	TRBD2	-	TGTGCCAGCAGTGATTCGGTAGCGGGACCCACAGATACGCAGTATTTT	CASSDSVAGPTDTQYF